The T cell receptor (beta chain) described here comes from a study of OX40 agonist ivuxolimab in advanced cancers. Overall study: Two patients with cutaneous melanoma and one with hepatocellular carcinoma, three in total, showed partial responses. Notes on the study in general: It was also the case that some nonresponders had low normalized T-cell clonal expansion.

Researchers took blood at baseline, on cycle 4 day 1, and on cycle 7 day 1. CDR1 is MDHEN, CDR2 SYDVKM, per germline. Germline trimming cut 5 bases from V and 5 bases from J; bases unmatched to any gene: 8. The CDR3 totals 14 residues. In the case of this clone: What it binds is not known.

Method: immunoSEQ multiplex PCR; TCRdb's copy keeps in-frame clones and lacks some. There are approximately 90,000 clones in the sample; around 87% occur only once, and about 4.7% lies in the top ten. The receptor comes from an adult with an advanced solid tumor such as melanoma, head and neck, liver or kidney cancer. This chain links TRBV28 with TRBJ2-5, with 7 positions matching TRBD2. The sequencing here drew on CD4+ or CD8+ T cells sorted from blood, taken in a trial of the OX40 agonist ivuxolimab. CDR3 protein: CASSPTGTKETQYF. CDR3 coding DNA: TGTGCCAGCAGTCCAACCGGGACTAAGGAGACCCAGTACTTC.